This entry lists 17 T cell receptor beta chains sequenced from one sample in a study of radiotherapy plus CTLA-4 blockade in lung cancer. Here immunoSEQ multiplex PCR was the method, and the copy in TCRdb shows in-frame clones only, minus some. Among some 98,000 clones listed, about 81% were seen once. The sequenced sample was peripheral blood, obtained from a patient treated with radiotherapy plus ipilimumab. The receptors originated from a human donor with non-small cell lung cancer who had a partial response to radiotherapy plus ipilimumab.

V gene TRBV5-8 combines with J gene TRBJ1-5; 8 nucleotides align to TRBD1. V was pared by 0 bases and J by 0 bases, with 2 bases of the junction left unmatched. The length of the CDR3 is 16 residues. The V gene's germline CDR1 is SGHTS and CDR2 YDEGEE. In nucleotides, the CDR3 is TGTGCCAGCAGCTTGGCGACAGGGGTTAGCAATCAGCCCCAGCATTTT. Translated: CASSLATGVSNQPQHF.

This chain links TRBV19 with TRBJ2-1; 8 bases are shared with TRBD2. CDR1 and CDR2 (germline): LNHDA, SQIVND (reference sequence). The CDR3 totals 15 residues. V shed 6 bases and J 0 bases; nucleotides not matched to a gene: 4. CDR3 sequence: CASSRSGVSYNEQFF. In DNA form, the CDR3 reads TGTGCCAGTAGCCGTAGCGGGGTCTCCTACAATGAGCAGTTCTTC.

This clone came up a few times. CDR3 region: CASSLFHFGSNQPQHF. The CDR3 DNA reads as TGTGCCAGCAGCTTGTTTCACTTCGGTAGCAATCAGCCCCAGCATTTT. J is TRBJ1-5 and V is TRBV5-5, with D hard to call. CDR1 is SGHKS and CDR2 is YYEKEE in the germline V gene (reference sequence). V gave up 1 base and J gave up 0 bases, with 11 bases separating them. The CDR3 spans 16 residues. Drawing the rest from reference TRBV5-5 and TRBJ1-5, the complete variable domain is DAGVTQSPTHLIKTRGQQVTLRCSPISGHKSVSWYQQVLGQGPQFIFQYYEKEERGRGNFPDRFSARQFPNYSSELNVNALLLGDSALYLCASSLFHFGSNQPQHFGDGTRLSIL.

The chain uses TRBV6-1 and TRBJ2-2, with a possible D match to TRBD1 (6 bases). Germline loops: CDR1 MNHNS, CDR2 SASEGT. This CDR3 contains 14 residues. Trimming shortened V by 5 bases and J by 0 bases, and 7 bases separated the two germline ends. CDR3 loop: CASSNRANTGELFF. The CDR3 coding sequence is TGTGCCAGCAGTAACAGGGCGAACACCGGGGAGCTGTTTTTT.

This clone was seen a handful of times. The rearrangement joins TRBV4-1 to TRBJ1-1; unclear D gene. Germline loops: CDR1 MGHRA, CDR2 YSYEKL. The CDR3 contains 14 residues. Trimming left V 0 bases short and J 1 base short, with 6 bases between. The CDR3: CASSQEPGNTEAFF. The CDR3 DNA is TGCGCCAGCAGCCAAGAACCGGGGAACACTGAAGCTTTCTTT.

The chain recombines TRBV9 with TRBJ1-4; D not certain. The CDR3 consists of 14 residues. V was shortened by 0 bases and J by 4 bases, with 7 bases between the two germline ends. CDR1 is SGDLS and CDR2 is YYNGEE in the germline V gene. In DNA form, the CDR3 reads TGTGCCAGCAGCGTAGCTACCGGTAATGAAAAACTGTTTTTT. Encoded protein: CASSVATGNEKLFF.

The chain is built from TRBV7-8 and TRBJ2-3, with 11 bases lining up with TRBD2. Germline CDR1 SGHVS, CDR2 FQNEAQ. With V trimmed by 5 bases and J by 6 bases, 4 bases remained unmatched. CDR3 length: 14 amino acids. Here the CDR3 DNA reads TGTGCCAGCAGCATTAGCGGGAGGGCCGATACGCAGTATTTT. This translates into CASSISGRADTQYF.

V and J are TRBV9 and TRBJ2-1; D may be TRBD2 (5 bases). Between the trimmed V and J ends, which lost 1 base and 2 bases, there was a span of 13 bases. Looked up from germline, CDR1 is SGDLS and CDR2 is YYNGEE. This CDR3 has 16 amino acids. CDR3 sequence (DNA): TGTGCCAGCAGCGTAAGCGGAAGAGACGCCTACAATGAGCAGTTCTTC. Protein sequence: CASSVSGRDAYNEQFF.

The CDR3 DNA is TGTGCCAGCAGCCTCAGACAGGCTACGACCCAGTACTTC. Translation: CASSLRQATTQYF. The V gene is TRBV11-2, the J gene TRBJ2-5, with D possibly TRBD1 on 6 matching bases. CDR3 length: 13 amino acids. The V end lost 5 bases, the J end lost 7 bases, and 14 bases lay between the germline ends. Germline V CDR1 and CDR2: SGHAT, FQNNGV.

The rearrangement joins TRBV5-5 to TRBJ2-5; the match to TRBD2 covers 9 bases. V lost 2 bases and J lost 4; bases outside the gene matches: 6. This CDR3 contains 15 residues. Germline lookup yields CDR1 SGHKS and CDR2 YYEKEE (reference sequence). The CDR3 bases are TGTGCCAGCAGCTTCGTAGCGGGAGTGGGAGAGACCCAGTACTTC. Translation: CASSFVAGVGETQYF. Variable domain in full (rest from reference TRBV5-5 and TRBJ2-5): DAGVTQSPTHLIKTRGQQVTLRCSPISGHKSVSWYQQVLGQGPQFIFQYYEKEERGRGNFPDRFSARQFPNYSSELNVNALLLGDSALYLCASSFVAGVGETQYFGPGTRLLVL.

V usage is TRBV7-2 and J usage is TRBJ1-5, with 12 bases matching TRBD1. Trimming cost V 1 base and J 6 bases; bases outside gene matches: 1. CDR3 size: 15 residues. Germline V gives CDR1 SGHTA, CDR2 FQGNSA. The CDR3 DNA is TGTGCCAGCAGCTTAGTGGGACAGGGGGCTCAGCCCCAGCATTTT. Amino acid sequence: CASSLVGQGAQPQHF.

The chain uses TRBV10-3 and TRBJ2-5; D gene uncertain. With the DNA end fitting TRBJ2-7 better, the J assignment may be wrong. The CDR3 loop spans 11 amino acids. The germline V gene has CDR1 ENHRY and CDR2 SYGVKD. The CDR3 DNA is TGTGCCATCAGTGGGGGCTACGAGCAGTACTTC. Encoded protein: CAISGGYEQYF.

The chain employs TRBV15 and TRBJ1-5; a weak D match, TRBD1 (5 bases). In germline, CDR1 is LNHNV, CDR2 YYDKDF (reference sequence). The CDR3 is 15 residues long. Trimming removed 0 bases at V and 7 bases at J, with 13 bases between. As DNA, the CDR3 is TGTGCCACCAGCAGAGAGAGGGGAGGAGGGCAGCCCCAGCATTTT. It is translated as CATSRERGGGQPQHF.

The chain recombines TRBV7-3 with TRBJ2-1, with 8 bases identical to TRBD1. Germline V gene sequence: CDR1 SGHTA, CDR2 FQGTGA. The CDR3 runs to 15 residues. Trimming at V came to 3 bases and at J to 4 bases, leaving 5 bases not matched to a gene. The CDR3 DNA sequence: TGTGCCAGCAGCTTGGGACAGGTCTTTTACAATGAGCAGTTCTTC. Residues: CASSLGQVFYNEQFF.

This clone was counted only a few times. The CDR3 sequence: CASSFQREETQYF. The CDR3 DNA reads as TGTGCCAGCAGCTTCCAGCGAGAAGAGACCCAGTACTTC. This chain links TRBV5-8 with TRBJ2-5, with D hard to call. There are 13 residues in the CDR3. The V and J ends lost 2 bases and 3 bases respectively, with 8 bases between them. Germline assignment: CDR1 SGHTS and CDR2 YDEGEE.

The chain has TRBV7-2 and TRBJ2-7; 12 bases match TRBD2. Germline trimming cut 1 base from V and 6 bases from J; bases unmatched to any gene: 7. This CDR3 is built from 16 residues. Per germline, CDR1 SGHTA and CDR2 FQGNSA. Written as DNA, the CDR3 is TGTGCCAGCAGCTTAGTGCTAGCGGGAGGGCCGGGCGAGCAGTACTTC. This encodes CASSLVLAGGPGEQYF.

The genes are TRBV19 and TRBJ2-7, with 11 bases matching TRBD2. The CDR3 has 15 amino acids. Germline V gives CDR1 LNHDA, CDR2 SQIVND (reference sequence). The V gene end was trimmed by 3 bases and the J gene end by 6 bases; junction bases not matched to a gene: 7. The CDR3: CASSMGTSGWSEQYF. The CDR3 DNA sequence: TGTGCCAGTAGTATGGGGACTAGCGGCTGGAGCGAGCAGTACTTC.